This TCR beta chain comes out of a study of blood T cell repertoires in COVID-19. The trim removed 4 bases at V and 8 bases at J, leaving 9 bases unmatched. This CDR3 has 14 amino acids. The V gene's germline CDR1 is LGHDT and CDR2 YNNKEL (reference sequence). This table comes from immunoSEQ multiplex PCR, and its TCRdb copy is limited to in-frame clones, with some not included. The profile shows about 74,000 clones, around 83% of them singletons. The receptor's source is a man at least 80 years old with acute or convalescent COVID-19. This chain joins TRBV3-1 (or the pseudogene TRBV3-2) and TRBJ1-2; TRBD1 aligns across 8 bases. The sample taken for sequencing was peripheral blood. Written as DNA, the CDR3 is TGTGCCAGCAGCCCGATGGACAGGGCTAGGGGCTACACCTTC. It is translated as CASSPMDRARGYTF.